The clone carrying this TCR beta chain was seen repeatedly, ten times or more. What it recognizes is unknown. The length of the CDR3 is 15 residues. Germline CDR1 reads MNHEY; CDR2 reads SMNVEV (reference sequence). Trimming left V 3 bases short and J 1 base short, with 13 bases between. The PBMCs had their origin in 10 ml of fresh peripheral blood. From RNA transcripts, TCR beta CDR3 regions were amplified. With the HTBI primer set, the TCR CDR3 went through a first round of RT-PCR. TCRdb analysed the multiplex PCR reads with MiXCR anew, one entry per CDR3 protein. The sample records about 700,000 distinct CDR3 sequences, approximately 15% being singletons. These data belong to a study of T cells in Graves' hyperthyroidism and ophthalmopathy. Study-level information: Peripheral blood draws took place at initial diagnosis, ahead of any treatment. Notes on the study in general: Blood samples included most of the expanded thyroid clonotypes exceeding 0.001.

V and J are TRBV27 and TRBJ2-7; the D gene is possibly TRBD1 (5 bases). Sequencing was done on a sample of blood. The sequence was collected from a woman under 30 with Graves' hyperthyroidism. The CDR3 here is CASSFSVDRSYEQYF. In DNA, the CDR3 is TGTGCCAGCAGTTTCTCCGTAGACAGATCCTACGAGCAGTACTTC.